Each of the 13 T cell receptor beta chains below was sequenced from the same sample in a study of PD-1 blockade in classical Hodgkin lymphoma (dated by TCRdb to the early 2020s). Read against the paper, the sample's time point label means: cycle 1 day 1 (C1D1), immediately before nivolumab initiation. All trial patients had relapsed after autologous stem cell transplantation, with cohorts A, B and C differing in prior brentuximab vedotin exposure. Magnetic negative selection with a Miltenyi CD4+ T cell isolation kit was used to purify CD4+ T cells from thawed PBMCs. The library was built by means of the immunoSEQ multiplex PCR assay. The table was pulled from immuneACCESS by TCRdb, which kept in-frame rearrangements only. Such tables lose some clones; where checked, under half of the loss comes from unresolved V genes, and the rest has no known cause. Across this sample there are under 30,000 clones, with less than 90% seen only once. The ten largest make up about 2.2% of the sample.

Material: CD4+ T cells from blood, obtained at baseline. These receptors originate from a human donor with classical Hodgkin lymphoma.

This chain joins TRBV19 and TRBJ1-5, with 7 bases matching TRBD1. The CDR3 sequence is 17 residues long. Trimming at V came to 4 bases and at J to 0 bases, leaving 9 bases not matched to a gene. Per germline, CDR1 LNHDA and CDR2 SQIVND (reference sequence). In DNA, the CDR3 is TGTGCCAGTAGTACACGACAGGGTTCTTCTAGCAATCAGCCCCAGCATTTT. Translating gives CASSTRQGSSSNQPQHF.

The V call is TRBV9, the J call TRBJ2-1; possible D gene TRBD1, 6 bases. The germline V gene encodes CDR1 SGDLS and CDR2 YYNGEE. The CDR3 runs 14 residues. The germline V and J ends were trimmed by 0 bases and 4 bases, with 8 bases remaining between them. CDR3 bases: TGTGCCAGCAGCGTAGAAAGGGGGTACAATGAGCAGTTCTTC. It is translated as CASSVERGYNEQFF.

The chain uses TRBV5-1 and TRBJ2-1; unclear D gene. This CDR3 has 13 residues. Germline CDR1 and CDR2: SGHRS and YFSETQ. V gave up 0 bases and J gave up 8 bases, with 9 bases separating them. CDR3 in DNA: TGCGCCAGCAGCTTGGTGGTGGGCGATGAGCAGTTCTTC. This codes for CASSLVVGDEQFF.

The chain has TRBV5-4 and TRBJ2-5; 8 bases fit TRBD2. The germline CDR1 and CDR2 sequences are SGHNT and YYREEE (reference sequence). This CDR3 is built from 15 residues. After removal of 3 bases from V and 0 bases from J, the junction contained 4 bases not matched to a gene. The CDR3 DNA sequence: TGTGCCAGCAGCTCGGGACTAGACTACCAAGAGACCCAGTACTTC. This encodes CASSSGLDYQETQYF.

The chain is built from TRBV10-2 and TRBJ2-5; 13 bases match TRBD2. The CDR3 runs 13 residues. V was clipped by 8 bases and J by 5 bases; unmatched bases: 2. Germline V lookup: CDR1 WSHSY, CDR2 SAAADI. CDR3 nucleotides: TGCGCCAGCCGACTAGCGGGAGGTGAGACCCAGTACTTC. This sequence encodes CASRLAGGETQYF.

In its sample, this clone was seen a few times. V is TRBV2 and J is TRBJ1-2; 8 nucleotides line up with TRBD1. The CDR3 is made up of 13 amino acids. With V trimmed by 7 bases and J by 7 bases, 8 bases remained unmatched. From germline, CDR1 is SNHLY and CDR2 FYNNEI. The CDR3 loop reads CASTGTGIGGYTF. Written as DNA, the CDR3 is TGTGCCAGCACTGGGACAGGTATCGGTGGCTACACCTTC.

The CDR3 spells CSVVTSLNTEAFF. DNA of the CDR3: TGCAGCGTTGTAACCAGTTTGAACACTGAAGCTTTCTTT. The chain joins TRBV29-1 to TRBJ1-1, with D unresolved. The V and J ends lost 4 bases and 0 bases respectively, with 9 bases between them. The CDR3 has 13 amino acids. In germline, CDR1 is SQVTM, CDR2 ANQGSEA.

The chain joins TRBV11-2 to TRBJ2-5, with D perhaps TRBD1 (6 bases). Trimming left V 5 bases short and J 7 bases short, with 23 bases between. The CDR3 has 16 residues. Germline loops: CDR1 SGHAT, CDR2 FQNNGV. CDR3 sequence (DNA): TGTGCCAGCAGCCCCCGGGACACGATTACAACTGGGACCCAGTACTTC. This gives the protein CASSPRDTITTGTQYF.

This clone appeared a few times. J is TRBJ1-4 and V is TRBV19, with D maybe TRBD1 (6 bases). The germline V gene has CDR1 LNHDA and CDR2 SQIVND (reference sequence). The V gene lost 5 bases and the J gene lost 4 bases, with 11 bases spanning the gap. This CDR3 has 14 amino acids. In DNA, the CDR3 is TGTGCCAGTAGTTGGGGGCTTGGTAATGAAAAACTGTTTTTT. This codes for CASSWGLGNEKLFF.

The genes are TRBV6-5 and TRBJ1-1; perhaps TRBD1 as D (5 bases). The CDR3 runs to 13 residues. V shed 5 bases and J shed 2 bases, with 9 bases lying between them. Looked up from germline, CDR1 is MNHEY and CDR2 is SVGAGI. CDR3 coding DNA: TGTGCCAGCAGTCGACAGAAAAACACTGAAGCTTTCTTT. Protein sequence: CASSRQKNTEAFF.

This chain's CDR3 is CSVRYRGDTEAFF. CDR3 nucleotides: TGCAGCGTTCGTTACAGGGGGGACACTGAAGCTTTCTTT. The chain carries TRBV29-1 and TRBJ1-1; TRBD1 matches 8 bases. Germline CDR1 SQVTM, CDR2 ANQGSEA. V shed 5 bases and J 3 bases; nucleotides not matched to a gene: 5. The CDR3 length is 13 residues.

V usage is TRBV7-2 and J usage is TRBJ2-7, with TRBD1 matching 11 bases. The V segment lost 5 bases and the J segment 5 bases; nucleotides outside the gene matches: 11. Per the germline V gene, CDR1 is SGHTA and CDR2 is FQGNSA. The CDR3 is 16 amino acids. CDR3 sequence: CASSLRDRGISDEQYF. The DNA of the CDR3 is TGTGCCAGCAGCCTCCGGGACAGGGGGATTTCCGACGAGCAGTACTTC.

The rearrangement joins TRBV25-1 to TRBJ2-5; D possibly corresponds to TRBD1 (5 bases). Germline-derived CDR1 and CDR2 are MGHDK and SYGVNS. The CDR3 loop spans 14 amino acids. With 6 bases removed from V and 2 bases from J, the gap between germline ends came to 13 bases. This CDR3 is CASSRAGAQETQYF. DNA of the CDR3: TGTGCCAGCAGCAGGGCAGGAGCTCAAGAGACCCAGTACTTC.